This is a list of T cell receptor beta chains from one sample in a study of blood T cell repertoires in COVID-19. TCRdb's copy holds only in-frame clones and misses some; the assay was immunoSEQ multiplex PCR. The repertoire holds roughly 500,000 clones, with roughly nine tenths as singletons. Material: PBMCs or T cells enriched from blood (not recorded which). These receptors came from a woman aged 55-70 years who had recovered from COVID-19. Each CDR3 is given without its conserved first and last residue. The order of the fields is V gene, D gene, J gene, CDR3 protein. D genes are given only for firm matches.

v_gene: TRBV9; d_gene: TRBD1; j_gene: TRBJ1-2; CDR3aa: ASSPGQGYGYT
v_gene: TRBV7-6; d_gene: -; j_gene: TRBJ1-3; CDR3aa: ASSLVSSGNTIY
v_gene: TRBV4-1; d_gene: TRBD1; j_gene: TRBJ2-4; CDR3aa: ASSQDEQGGNKNIQY
v_gene: TRBV18; d_gene: -; j_gene: TRBJ2-3; CDR3aa: ASSPKTGGTDTQY
v_gene: TRBV5-4; d_gene: -; j_gene: TRBJ2-7; CDR3aa: ASTFRDSYEQY
v_gene: TRBV4-1; d_gene: TRBD2; j_gene: TRBJ2-2; CDR3aa: ASSQPRLAGDSTGELF
v_gene: TRBV9; d_gene: TRBD1; j_gene: TRBJ1-1; CDR3aa: ASSSRDRVNTEAF
v_gene: TRBV30; d_gene: TRBD1; j_gene: TRBJ1-1; CDR3aa: AWSIQGANTEAF
v_gene: TRBV2; d_gene: TRBD1; j_gene: TRBJ1-3; CDR3aa: ASSLDRGGTGNTIY
v_gene: TRBV3-1/TRBV3-2; d_gene: TRBD1; j_gene: TRBJ1-2; CDR3aa: ASRGTGLGYT
v_gene: TRBV9; d_gene: TRBD1; j_gene: TRBJ2-1; CDR3aa: ASSVGTGLTNEQF
v_gene: TRBV21-1; d_gene: -; j_gene: TRBJ1-3; CDR3aa: ASSNGDRGLTDSGNTIY
v_gene: TRBV9; d_gene: -; j_gene: TRBJ2-7; CDR3aa: ASSPREGNYEQY
v_gene: TRBV5-1; d_gene: -; j_gene: TRBJ1-1; CDR3aa: ASSSTGSGTEAF
v_gene: TRBV6-5; d_gene: -; j_gene: TRBJ1-1; CDR3aa: ASSYSRRGNTEAF
v_gene: TRBV5-1; d_gene: TRBD2; j_gene: TRBJ2-3; CDR3aa: ASERGDTDTQY
v_gene: TRBV19; d_gene: TRBD2; j_gene: TRBJ2-1; CDR3aa: ASSLTTGGAANEQF
v_gene: TRBV3-1/TRBV3-2; d_gene: -; j_gene: TRBJ2-3; CDR3aa: ASSQGRGRTDTQY
v_gene: TRBV24-1; d_gene: TRBD1; j_gene: TRBJ2-3; CDR3aa: ATSGDSEGKTDTQY
v_gene: TRBV19; d_gene: -; j_gene: TRBJ1-6; CDR3aa: ATPRTGNSPLH
v_gene: TRBV2; d_gene: TRBD1; j_gene: TRBJ1-5; CDR3aa: ASSNTGVGNQPQH
v_gene: TRBV5-8; d_gene: TRBD1; j_gene: TRBJ1-5; CDR3aa: ASSRTGDQPQH
v_gene: TRBV10-3; d_gene: -; j_gene: TRBJ2-5; CDR3aa: AISGSPSPQETQY
v_gene: TRBV19; d_gene: -; j_gene: TRBJ1-5; CDR3aa: ASSLGRASNQPQH
v_gene: TRBV13; d_gene: -; j_gene: TRBJ2-1; CDR3aa: ASSQTESSYNEQF
v_gene: TRBV24-1; d_gene: TRBD2; j_gene: TRBJ2-5; CDR3aa: ATSVYLAGKETQY
v_gene: TRBV20-1; d_gene: -; j_gene: TRBJ1-1; CDR3aa: SASSDTEAF
v_gene: TRBV5-4; d_gene: TRBD1; j_gene: TRBJ2-3; CDR3aa: ASRPGQELDTQY
v_gene: TRBV2; d_gene: TRBD1; j_gene: TRBJ2-6; CDR3aa: ASSRDRQGNGANVLT
v_gene: TRBV2; d_gene: TRBD1; j_gene: TRBJ1-1; CDR3aa: ASSFLQGGEAF
v_gene: TRBV24-1; d_gene: TRBD2; j_gene: TRBJ2-3; CDR3aa: ATSDSSGGTDTQY
v_gene: TRBV9; d_gene: TRBD2; j_gene: TRBJ2-2; CDR3aa: ASSVSPSGGAGELF
v_gene: TRBV2; d_gene: TRBD1; j_gene: TRBJ1-5; CDR3aa: ASLGTGASNQPQH
v_gene: TRBV19; d_gene: -; j_gene: TRBJ2-7; CDR3aa: ASSILTGSYEQY
v_gene: TRBV11-3; d_gene: TRBD1; j_gene: TRBJ1-1; CDR3aa: ASSLGGGTGLNTEAF
v_gene: TRBV19; d_gene: -; j_gene: TRBJ1-3; CDR3aa: ASSIPRPSSGNTIY
v_gene: TRBV25-1; d_gene: TRBD1; j_gene: TRBJ1-6; CDR3aa: ASSDPRQGHNSPLH
v_gene: TRBV9; d_gene: TRBD2; j_gene: TRBJ2-3; CDR3aa: ASSPPQRGRTDTQY
v_gene: TRBV3-1/TRBV3-2; d_gene: TRBD1; j_gene: TRBJ1-3; CDR3aa: ASRQGGTGNTIY
v_gene: TRBV2; d_gene: TRBD1; j_gene: TRBJ1-4; CDR3aa: ASNSGTGPKKLF
v_gene: TRBV19; d_gene: -; j_gene: TRBJ1-2; CDR3aa: ASSIRQRQGLNYGYT
v_gene: TRBV6-5; d_gene: TRBD1; j_gene: TRBJ1-1; CDR3aa: ASSYRQGHTEAF
v_gene: TRBV6-5; d_gene: -; j_gene: TRBJ1-2; CDR3aa: ASSHRGRDYGYT
v_gene: TRBV27; d_gene: TRBD1; j_gene: TRBJ2-5; CDR3aa: ASSQGQGLQETQY
v_gene: TRBV12-3/TRBV12-4; d_gene: -; j_gene: TRBJ1-1; CDR3aa: ASRNIREAF
v_gene: TRBV6-2/TRBV6-3; d_gene: -; j_gene: TRBJ1-5; CDR3aa: ASSAGRILAVH
v_gene: TRBV27; d_gene: -; j_gene: TRBJ1-2; CDR3aa: ASTPRSGTVQGYT
v_gene: TRBV2; d_gene: TRBD1; j_gene: TRBJ1-1; CDR3aa: ASSATGGSTTEAF
v_gene: TRBV5-1; d_gene: TRBD1; j_gene: TRBJ2-7; CDR3aa: ASSWGTGDEQY
v_gene: TRBV10-3; d_gene: TRBD2; j_gene: TRBJ2-5; CDR3aa: AIGTSRETQY
v_gene: TRBV3-1/TRBV3-2; d_gene: TRBD1; j_gene: TRBJ1-4; CDR3aa: ASSHRSMGQGLF
v_gene: TRBV6-5; d_gene: -; j_gene: TRBJ1-2; CDR3aa: ASSLDSLGGYT
v_gene: TRBV19; d_gene: TRBD1; j_gene: TRBJ2-2; CDR3aa: ASSIRDRGFVGELF
v_gene: TRBV10-3; d_gene: TRBD1; j_gene: TRBJ1-6; CDR3aa: ATTGNNSPLH